This T cell receptor (beta chain) was obtained from a study of cytomegalovirus exposure and HLA in healthy donors. This CDR3 contains 13 residues. Germline CDR1 and CDR2: WNHNN and SYGVQD (reference sequence). V lost 5 bases to trimming and J lost 8 bases; unmatched junction nucleotides: 8. On this clone itself: Its target is unknown.

Findings of the study overall: In presence/absence analyses, roughly uniform sequencing depth across donors was assumed.

PCR employed 60 Vbeta and 13 Jbeta primers. Assay: immunoSEQ multiplex PCR; the TCRdb copy retains only in-frame clones and omits some. The sample has about 170,000 clones. The TCR originated in a woman between 18 and 30 years old in good health and CMV-seropositive. This chain connects TRBV10-1 to TRBJ2-5, with 7 bases fitting TRBD2. Sequenced sample: PBMCs. The CDR3 DNA reads as TGCGCCAGCAGTCCCGGACTAGTCGACACCCAGTACTTC. This gives the protein CASSPGLVDTQYF.